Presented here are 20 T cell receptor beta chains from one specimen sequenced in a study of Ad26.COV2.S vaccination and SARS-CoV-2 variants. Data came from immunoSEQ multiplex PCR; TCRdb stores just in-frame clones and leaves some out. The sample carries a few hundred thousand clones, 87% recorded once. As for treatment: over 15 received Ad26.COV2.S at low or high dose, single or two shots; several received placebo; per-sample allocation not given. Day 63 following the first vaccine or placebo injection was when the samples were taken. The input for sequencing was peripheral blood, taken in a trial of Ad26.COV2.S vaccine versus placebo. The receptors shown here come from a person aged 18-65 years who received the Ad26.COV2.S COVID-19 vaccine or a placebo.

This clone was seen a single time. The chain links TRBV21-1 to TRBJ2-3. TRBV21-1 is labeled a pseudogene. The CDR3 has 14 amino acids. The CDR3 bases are TGTGCCAGCAGCATGAAAATCGGGCCAGATACGCAGTATTTT. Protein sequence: CASSMKIGPDTQYF.

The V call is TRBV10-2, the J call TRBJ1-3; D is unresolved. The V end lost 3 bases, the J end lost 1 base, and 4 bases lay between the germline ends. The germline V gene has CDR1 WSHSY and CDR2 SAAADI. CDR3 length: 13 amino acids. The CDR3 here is CASSDWSGNTIYF. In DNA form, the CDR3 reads TGCGCCAGCAGTGATTGGTCTGGAAACACCATATATTTT.

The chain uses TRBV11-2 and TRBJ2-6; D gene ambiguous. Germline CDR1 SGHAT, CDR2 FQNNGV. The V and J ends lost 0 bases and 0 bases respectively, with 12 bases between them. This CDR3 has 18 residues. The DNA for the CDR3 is TGTGCCAGCAGCTTAGATCTGACCAGCTACTCTGGGGCCAACGTCCTGACTTTC. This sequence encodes CASSLDLTSYSGANVLTF. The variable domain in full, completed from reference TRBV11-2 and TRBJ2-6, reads EAGVAQSPRYKIIEKRQSVAFWCNPISGHATLYWYQQILGQGPKLLIQFQNNGVVDDSQLPKDRFSAERLKGVDSTLKIQPAKLEDSAVYLCASSLDLTSYSGANVLTFGAGSRLTVL.

The CDR3 DNA is TGCGCCAGCAGTGAGTCTAGCGGGACAAGGTACGAGCAGTACTTC. It is translated as CASSESSGTRYEQYF. V usage is TRBV10-2 and J usage is TRBJ2-7; 8 bases are a match to TRBD2. Germline CDR1 WSHSY, CDR2 SAAADI. The V gene end was trimmed by 0 bases and the J gene end by 4 bases; junction bases not matched to a gene: 5. The length of the CDR3 is 15 residues.

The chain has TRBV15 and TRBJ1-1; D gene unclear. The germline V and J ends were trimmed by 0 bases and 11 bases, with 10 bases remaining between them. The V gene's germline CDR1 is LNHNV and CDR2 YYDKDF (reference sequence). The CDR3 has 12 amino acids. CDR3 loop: CATSRDEGWAFF. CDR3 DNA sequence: TGTGCCACCAGCAGAGATGAGGGTTGGGCTTTCTTT.

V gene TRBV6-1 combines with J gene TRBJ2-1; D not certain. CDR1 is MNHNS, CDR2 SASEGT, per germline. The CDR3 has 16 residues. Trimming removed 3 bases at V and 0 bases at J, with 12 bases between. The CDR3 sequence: CASSDHSPSSYNEQFF. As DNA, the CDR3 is TGTGCCAGCAGTGATCATAGCCCCAGCTCCTACAATGAGCAGTTCTTC.

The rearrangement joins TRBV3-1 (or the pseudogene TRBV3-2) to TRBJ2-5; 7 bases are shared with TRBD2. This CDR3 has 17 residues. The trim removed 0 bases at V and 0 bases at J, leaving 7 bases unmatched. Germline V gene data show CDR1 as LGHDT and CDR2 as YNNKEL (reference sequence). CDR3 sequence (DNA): TGTGCCAGCAGCCAAGATAGGCGGAGCGGGGACCAAGAGACCCAGTACTTC. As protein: CASSQDRRSGDQETQYF.

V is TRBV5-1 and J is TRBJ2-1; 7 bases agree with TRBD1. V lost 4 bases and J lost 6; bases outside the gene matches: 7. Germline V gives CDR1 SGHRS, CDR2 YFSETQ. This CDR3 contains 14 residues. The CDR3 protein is CASSPMGQPNEQFF. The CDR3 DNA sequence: TGCGCCAGCAGCCCCATGGGACAGCCCAATGAGCAGTTCTTC.

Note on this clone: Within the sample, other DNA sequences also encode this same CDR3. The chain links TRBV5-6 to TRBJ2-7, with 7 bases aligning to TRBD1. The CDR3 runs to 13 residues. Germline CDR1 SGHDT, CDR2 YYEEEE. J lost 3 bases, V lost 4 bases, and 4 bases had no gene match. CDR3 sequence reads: CASSRGQSYEQYF. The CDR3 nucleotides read TGTGCCAGCAGCCGGGGACAGAGCTACGAGCAGTACTTC.

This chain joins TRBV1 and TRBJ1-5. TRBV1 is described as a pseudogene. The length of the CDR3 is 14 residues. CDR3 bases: TGCACCAACTCGAAAGGCGGGGGAAGACAGCCCCAGCATTTT. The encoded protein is CTNSKGGGRQPQHF.

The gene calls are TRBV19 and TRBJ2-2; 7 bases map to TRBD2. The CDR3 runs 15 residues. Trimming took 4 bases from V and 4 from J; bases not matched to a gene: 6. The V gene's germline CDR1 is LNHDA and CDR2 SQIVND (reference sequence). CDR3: CASSRLAGLTGELFF. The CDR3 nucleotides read TGTGCCAGTAGTAGGTTAGCGGGCCTCACCGGGGAGCTGTTTTTT.

CDR3 sequence (DNA): TGCAGCGTTGAAGTATACAGGGGTAGTGAAAAACTGTTTTTT. It encodes CSVEVYRGSEKLFF. The rearrangement links TRBV29-1 to TRBJ1-4; 7 nucleotides match TRBD1. The CDR3 contains 14 residues. V lost 1 base, J lost 7 bases, and 6 bases stayed unmatched. Germline V gene lookup returns CDR1 SQVTM and CDR2 ANQGSEA. The entire variable domain, with the rest obtained from reference TRBV29-1 and TRBJ1-4, is as follows: SAVISQKPSRDICQRGTSLTIQCQVDSQVTMMFWYRQQPGQSLTLIATANQGSEATYESGFVIDKFPISRPNLTFSTLTVSNMSPEDSSIYLCSVEVYRGSEKLFFGSGTQLSVL.

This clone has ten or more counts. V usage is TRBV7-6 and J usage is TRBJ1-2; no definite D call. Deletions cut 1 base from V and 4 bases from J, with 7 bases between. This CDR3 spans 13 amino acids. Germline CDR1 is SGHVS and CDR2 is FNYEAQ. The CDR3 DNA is TGTGCCAGCAGCTTAGGAGAGATCTATGGCTACACCTTC. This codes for CASSLGEIYGYTF. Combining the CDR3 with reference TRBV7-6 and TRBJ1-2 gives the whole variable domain GAGVSQSPRYKVTKRGQDVALRCDPISGHVSLYWYRQALGQGPEFLTYFNYEAQQDKSGLPNDRFSAERPEGSISTLTIQRTEQRDSAMYRCASSLGEIYGYTFGSGTRLTVV.

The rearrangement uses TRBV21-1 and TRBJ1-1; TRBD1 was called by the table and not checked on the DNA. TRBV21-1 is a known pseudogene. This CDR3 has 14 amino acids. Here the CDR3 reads CASSKGPSSTEAFF. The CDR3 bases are TGTGCCAGCAGCAAAGGGCCCAGTTCTACTGAAGCTTTCTTT.

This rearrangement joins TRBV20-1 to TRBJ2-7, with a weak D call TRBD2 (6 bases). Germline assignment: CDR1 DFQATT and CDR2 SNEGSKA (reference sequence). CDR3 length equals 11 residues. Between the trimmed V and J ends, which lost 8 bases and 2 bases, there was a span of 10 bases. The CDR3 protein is CSMQRAYEQYF. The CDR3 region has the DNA TGCAGTATGCAGCGGGCCTACGAGCAGTACTTC.

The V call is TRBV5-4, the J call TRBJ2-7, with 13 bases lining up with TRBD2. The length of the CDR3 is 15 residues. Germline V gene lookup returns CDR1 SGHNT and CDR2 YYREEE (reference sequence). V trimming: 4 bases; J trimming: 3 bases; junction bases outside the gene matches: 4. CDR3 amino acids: CASSTRTSGSYEQYF. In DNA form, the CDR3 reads TGTGCCAGCAGCACTCGGACTAGCGGGAGCTACGAGCAGTACTTC.

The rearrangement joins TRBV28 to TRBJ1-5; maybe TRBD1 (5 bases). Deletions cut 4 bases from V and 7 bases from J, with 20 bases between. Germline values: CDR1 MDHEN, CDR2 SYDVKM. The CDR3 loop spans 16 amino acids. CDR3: CASSSPGTAILQPQHF. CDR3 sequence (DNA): TGTGCCAGCAGTTCCCCAGGGACGGCGATTCTCCAGCCCCAGCATTTT. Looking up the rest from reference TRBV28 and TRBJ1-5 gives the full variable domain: DVKVTQSSRYLVKRTGEKVFLECVQDMDHENMFWYRQDPGLGLRLIYFSYDVKMKEKGDIPEGYSVSREKKERFSLILESASTNQTSMYLCASSSPGTAILQPQHFGDGTRLSIL.

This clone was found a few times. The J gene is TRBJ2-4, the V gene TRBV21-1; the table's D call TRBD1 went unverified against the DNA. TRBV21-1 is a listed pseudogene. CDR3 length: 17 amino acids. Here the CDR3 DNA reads TGTGCCAGCAGTACCCCGGGACAGACGGCGAGTAGGGACATTCAGTACTTC. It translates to CASSTPGQTASRDIQYF.

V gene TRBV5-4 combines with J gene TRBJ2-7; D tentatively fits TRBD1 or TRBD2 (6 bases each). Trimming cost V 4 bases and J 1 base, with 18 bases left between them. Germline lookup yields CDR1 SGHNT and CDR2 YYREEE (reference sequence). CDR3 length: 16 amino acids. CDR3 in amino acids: CASSRGGGTQSYEQYF. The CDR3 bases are TGTGCCAGCAGCCGCGGAGGGGGGACCCAATCCTACGAGCAGTACTTC.

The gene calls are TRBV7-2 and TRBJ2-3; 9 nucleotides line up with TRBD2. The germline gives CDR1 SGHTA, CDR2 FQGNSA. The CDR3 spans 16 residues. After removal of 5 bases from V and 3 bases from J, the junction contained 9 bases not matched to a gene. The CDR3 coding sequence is TGTGCCAGCAGCCTACGGCGGGGGGGCGCGACAGATACGCAGTATTTT. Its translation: CASSLRRGGATDTQYF.